This TCR beta chain originates from a study of identical twins. Template switching added a universal primer binding site, and final cDNA carried unique molecular identifiers. Each CDR3 protein gets one entry after TCRdb re-called the 5' RACE reads with MiXCR. The sample includes about 530,000 distinct CDR3 sequences, around 15% of them seen just once. This sample also appeared in a second study, on yellow fever vaccine responses in identical twins. That work states: After vaccination, twins' T cell response reportedly seemed partly convergent, partly personalized.

Specimen: CD4+ T cells sorted from blood. This TCR was recovered from a woman in her late teens or twenties in good health.

The CDR3 DNA sequence: TGCAGTGCTAGAGATTTGGTTAGCGGGGGGGAGGAGACCCAGTACTTC. Residues: CSARDLVSGGEETQYF. The chain links TRBV20-1 to TRBJ2-5; 11 bases map to TRBD2. V dropped 0 bases and J dropped 5; count of bases not matched to a gene: 8. CDR1 DFQATT and CDR2 SNEGSKA come from the germline V gene (reference sequence). The CDR3 consists of 16 residues.